The 14 T cell receptor beta chains reported below all come from one sample, sequenced in a study of technical replicates of blood from a few donors. TCRdb keeps only in-frame clones here, not all; method: immunoSEQ multiplex PCR. The sample lists roughly 52,000 clones; 90% to 95% were seen once. The sequencing input was PBMCs. These receptors all come from a human donor in good health. Some clones in this sample may be carry-over from other donors' samples.

This chain connects TRBV11-1 to TRBJ1-1; TRBD1 aligns across 8 bases. CDR3 size: 13 residues. Unmatched junction bases numbered 3, after V lost 5 bases and J lost 4 bases. Germline CDR1 is SGHAT and CDR2 is FQDESV (reference sequence). CDR3 DNA sequence: TGTGCCAGCAGCCTGGACAGGGCCACTGAAGCTTTCTTT. This translates into CASSLDRATEAFF.

The gene calls are TRBV11-2 and TRBJ2-7; D might be TRBD2 (6 bases). The V gene lost 1 base and the J gene lost 3 bases, with 16 bases spanning the gap. The CDR3 extends over 16 amino acids. Germline V gives CDR1 SGHAT, CDR2 FQNNGV. This chain's CDR3 is CASSLVCCRESYEQYF. DNA of the CDR3: TGTGCCAGCAGCTTAGTTTGTTGCCGGGAGAGCTACGAGCAGTACTTC.

This clone appeared once. The gene calls are TRBV6-5 and TRBJ2-5; unclear D gene. The CDR3 totals 14 residues. Trimming pared 0 bases from V and 5 bases from J, leaving 10 bases between. Looked up from germline, CDR1 is MNHEY and CDR2 is SVGAGI. The CDR3 loop reads CASSYSRQSETQYF. The CDR3 nucleotides are TGTGCCAGCAGTTACTCGAGGCAGTCGGAGACCCAGTACTTC.

The V gene is TRBV19, the J gene TRBJ2-3; 12 nucleotides match TRBD2. Germline CDR1 LNHDA, CDR2 SQIVND (reference sequence). CDR3 size: 17 residues. V shed 5 bases and J 4 bases; nucleotides not matched to a gene: 10. CDR3 coding DNA: TGTGCCAGTAGTCCTCCCGGCAGGACTAGCGGGGCAGATACGCAGTATTTT. Amino acids: CASSPPGRTSGADTQYF.

The chain couples TRBV9 to TRBJ1-2, with 7 bases fitting TRBD1. Germline CDR1 SGDLS, CDR2 YYNGEE. There are 14 residues in the CDR3. Trimming cost V 6 bases and J 1 base; bases outside gene matches: 6. CDR3 sequence (DNA): TGTGCCAGCACCATAACAGGGGATAACTATGGCTACACCTTC. Amino acids: CASTITGDNYGYTF.

The chain uses TRBV5-4 and TRBJ1-4; 9 bases map to TRBD1. The CDR3 extends over 15 amino acids. The J segment lost 7 bases and the V segment lost 4 bases, leaving 8 bases of the junction unmatched. The germline gives CDR1 SGHNT, CDR2 YYREEE (reference sequence). The CDR3 sequence is CASSTRQGEIEKLFF. DNA for the CDR3: TGTGCCAGCAGCACTCGACAGGGGGAAATTGAAAAACTGTTTTTT. Supplemented by reference TRBV5-4 and TRBJ1-4, the full variable domain reads ETGVTQSPTHLIKTRGQQVTLRCSSQSGHNTVSWYQQALGQGPQFIFQYYREEENGRGNFPPRFSGLQFPNYSSELNVNALELDDSALYLCASSTRQGEIEKLFFGSGTQLSVL.

J is TRBJ1-4 and V is TRBV4-3; 10 nucleotides match TRBD1. Germline V lookup: CDR1 LGHNA, CDR2 YSLEER. V shed 5 bases and J 7 bases; nucleotides not matched to a gene: 10. The CDR3 runs 16 residues. This CDR3 is CASSTEPGQGPEKLFF. The CDR3 coding sequence is TGCGCCAGCAGCACTGAACCGGGACAGGGGCCTGAAAAACTGTTTTTT.

This chain joins TRBV4-3 and TRBJ1-2; possible D gene TRBD1, 5 bases. Germline CDR1 reads LGHNA; CDR2 reads YSLEER. The CDR3 consists of 14 residues. The ends were cut back, 4 bases at V and 6 bases at J, with 15 bases in the middle. For the CDR3, the DNA is TGCGCCAGCAGCCCAAACTCGGGGGGGGATGGCTACACCTTC. This encodes CASSPNSGGDGYTF.

J is TRBJ2-7 and V is TRBV10-3; D is perhaps TRBD2 (6 bases). This CDR3 has 14 amino acids. CDR1 is ENHRY and CDR2 is SYGVKD in the germline V gene. Trimming cost V 0 bases and J 9 bases, with 15 bases left between them. This CDR3 reads CAISESEHLGGQYF. CDR3 sequence (DNA): TGTGCCATCAGTGAGTCGGAACACCTCGGGGGGCAGTACTTC.

This chain uses TRBV20-1 with TRBJ2-5; TRBD1 matches 8 bases. From germline, CDR1 is DFQATT and CDR2 SNEGSKA (reference sequence). This CDR3 contains 11 residues. Losses at the gene ends were 6 bases for V and 5 bases for J; bases not matched to a gene: 2. CDR3 protein: CSATGGETQYF. DNA of the CDR3: TGCAGTGCAACAGGGGGGGAGACCCAGTACTTC.

This clone was seen just once. This chain connects TRBV5-6 to TRBJ1-1, with 12 bases identical to TRBD1. The CDR3 covers 16 residues. V shed 0 bases and J 10 bases; nucleotides not matched to a gene: 10. Germline V gene lookup returns CDR1 SGHDT and CDR2 YYEEEE. The CDR3 loop is CASSLAPGQGAPGAFF. For the CDR3, the DNA is TGTGCCAGCAGCTTGGCCCCGGGACAGGGGGCGCCGGGAGCTTTCTTT.

V usage is TRBV15 and J usage is TRBJ1-6, with 10 nucleotides matching TRBD1. Germline CDR1 reads LNHNV; CDR2 reads YYDKDF (reference sequence). The trim removed 1 base at V and 9 bases at J, leaving 3 bases unmatched. This CDR3 spans 15 amino acids. The CDR3 coding sequence is TGTGCCACCAGCAGAGTGGGGACAGGGGTTTCACCCCTCCACTTT. Amino acids: CATSRVGTGVSPLHF. The variable domain in full, with the rest retrieved from reference TRBV15 and TRBJ1-6, is DAMVIQNPRYQVTQFGKPVTLSCSQTLNHNVMYWYQQKSSQAPKLLFHYYDKDFNNEADTPDNFQSRRPNTSFCFLDIRSPGLGDTAMYLCATSRVGTGVSPLHFGNGTRLTVT.

This clone was counted only a few times. The chain is built from TRBV2 and TRBJ2-1, with 7 bases lining up with TRBD1. The CDR3 sequence is 16 residues long. From germline, CDR1 is SNHLY and CDR2 FYNNEI. V dropped 0 bases and J dropped 7; count of bases not matched to a gene: 9. The CDR3 DNA follows: TGTGCCAGCAGTGAAGCCGAGGCAGGGGGACAAAATGAGCAGTTCTTC. Protein sequence: CASSEAEAGGQNEQFF.

This chain uses TRBV5-4 with TRBJ1-2, with TRBD1 matching over 7 bases. V lost 4 bases, J lost 2 bases, and 5 bases stayed unmatched. Germline V lookup: CDR1 SGHNT, CDR2 YYREEE (reference sequence). This CDR3 is built from 14 residues. CDR3 in amino acids: CASSLQTGNYGYTF. Here the CDR3 DNA reads TGTGCCAGCAGCCTACAGACAGGGAACTATGGCTACACCTTC.